Listed here is a single T cell receptor beta chain. Its antigen is still unknown. The sample is drawn from a study of blood T cells in healthy people across ages. Study findings and constraints: Unsorted PBMCs blocked a conclusive comparison of naive and antigen-experienced cells.

Using a J-beta primer mix together with a sample-barcoded 5' primer, a second PCR was run for roughly 7 to 12 cycles. Every sample returned 2.5 million or more CDR3-containing paired-end reads. TCRdb re-derived calls from the 5' RACE reads in MiXCR, one entry per CDR3 protein. The data show 650,000 to 800,000 distinct CDR3 sequences, under 45% seen once. Healthy Russian Caucasian donors spanned ages about 6 to 100 years. Source material: blood. This clonotype was obtained from a man in his sixties in good health.

CDR3 bases: TGTGCCAGCAGTTCCTCGACCGAGGGGTGGAGAGATACGCAGTATTTT. It is translated as CASSSSTEGWRDTQYF. J is TRBJ2-3 and V is TRBV7-9; D tentatively fits TRBD1 or TRBD2 (5 bases each). CDR1 is SEHNR, CDR2 FQNEAQ, per germline (reference sequence). The CDR3 runs 16 residues. V lost 6 bases to trimming and J lost 5 bases, with 21 bases between them.